Below, one T cell receptor (beta chain) is given with its context. The antigen remains undetermined. Other DNA sequences in the same sample also yield this CDR3. This sample was taken from a study of shared clonotypes between healthy human individuals. Germline loops: CDR1 MNHEY, CDR2 SVGAGI. The V segment lost 6 bases and the J segment 2 bases; nucleotides outside the gene matches: 5. CDR3 length equals 14 residues. Study observations and caveats: Only blood was sampled, and tissue TCR repertoires likely differ from blood ones. An expected dependence of interdonor clonotype sharing on sequencing depth was noted.

A deep-level run was used for the assay. Sequenced by immunoSEQ multiplex PCR; TCRdb stores in-frame clones only, minus some. The data contain a few million clones, approximately 94% of them singletons. The TCR sequence derives from a man younger than 30 in good health. This sequence joins TRBV6-5 and TRBJ2-7; 9 positions match TRBD1. The sequencing input was naive CD4+ T cells sorted from blood. Sample subset: CD45RA+ positively selected. CDR3 protein: CASRAGQGAYEQYF. The CDR3 DNA reads TGTGCCAGCAGAGCGGGACAGGGAGCCTACGAGCAGTACTTC.